This TCR beta chain is drawn from a study of vaccination effects on CD4 cells after COVID-19. Study outcomes and limitations: There was marked clonal contraction among infection- and vaccine-induced clones late after vaccination. No early post-infection timepoints were available in the study, which also included few convalescent patients.

The CDR3 length is 15 residues. Germline V CDR1 and CDR2: MNHNY, SVGAGI (reference sequence). Trimming at V came to 5 bases and at J to 3 bases, leaving 4 bases not matched to a gene. Expansion with viral peptide pools was applied to antigen-specific CD4+ T cells by the ViraFEST assay prior to sequencing. Culture proceeded for approximately 10 days, and CD4+ T cells were then isolated. This individual tested PCR-positive for SARS-CoV-2 infection between March and December 2020. Each culture well received roughly 1.9 million PBMC. These cells were then cultured in IMDM with approximately 10 IU/ml IL-2 and 8.5 to 10 ug/ml peptides. Data came from immunoSEQ multiplex PCR; TCRdb stores just in-frame clones and leaves some out. The data contain tens of thousands of clones, more than 65% of them singletons. As for this clone: Its cognate antigen is unknown.

The chain carries TRBV6-6 and TRBJ2-3; 11 positions agree with TRBD2. The sample in question was CD4+ T cells from PBMCs cultured with HIV peptides, obtained before COVID-19 vaccination. Noted subset: HIV-1 Nef peptide pool negative control/reference culture. The receptor was isolated from a human donor who had a prior SARS-CoV-2 infection. As DNA, the CDR3 is TGTGCCAGCAGTCTGCTAGCGGGGGGAACAGATACGCAGTATTTT. As protein: CASSLLAGGTDTQYF.